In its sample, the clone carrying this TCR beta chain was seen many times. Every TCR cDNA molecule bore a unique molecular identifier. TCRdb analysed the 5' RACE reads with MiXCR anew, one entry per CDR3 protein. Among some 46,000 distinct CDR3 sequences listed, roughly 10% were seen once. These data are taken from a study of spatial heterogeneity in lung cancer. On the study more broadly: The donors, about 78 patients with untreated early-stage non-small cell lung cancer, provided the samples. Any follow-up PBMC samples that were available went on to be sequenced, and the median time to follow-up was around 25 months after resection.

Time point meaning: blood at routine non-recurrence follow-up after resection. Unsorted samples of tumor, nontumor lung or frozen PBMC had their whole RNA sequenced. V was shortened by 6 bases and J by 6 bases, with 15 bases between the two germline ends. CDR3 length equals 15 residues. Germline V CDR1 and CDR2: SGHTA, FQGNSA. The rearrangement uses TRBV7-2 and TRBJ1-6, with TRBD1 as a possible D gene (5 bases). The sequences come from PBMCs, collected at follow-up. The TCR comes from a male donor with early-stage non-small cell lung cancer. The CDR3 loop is CASRRVQEPNSPLHF. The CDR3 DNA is TGTGCCAGCAGGCGTGTACAGGAACCTAATTCACCCCTCCACTTT.